The 27 T cell receptor beta chains presented below share a single source sample, sequenced in a study of graft-versus-host responses after intestinal transplantation. Sequencing used immunoSEQ multiplex PCR; TCRdb keeps in-frame clones, though not all of them. The sample has 62,000 or so clones, 80% to 90% seen once. Sequencing used PBMCs, obtained 26 days after transplant. Receptors were obtained from a human patient who received an intestinal transplant, so some T cells may come from the graft donor.

The chain uses TRBV29-1 and TRBJ2-5, with 7 bases matching TRBD2. With 6 bases clipped from V and 2 bases from J, the junction kept 3 bases outside the gene matches. Germline CDR1 is SQVTM and CDR2 is ANQGSEA. The CDR3 loop spans 12 amino acids. The CDR3 DNA reads as TGCAGCGTCCTGGGGGGGCAAGAGACCCAGTACTTC. This translates into CSVLGGQETQYF.

This clone was detected only once. V gene TRBV27 combines with J gene TRBJ1-5, with 7 bases aligning to TRBD1. J lost 3 bases, V lost 5 bases, and 7 bases had no gene match. Germline assignment: CDR1 MNHEY and CDR2 SMNVEV (reference sequence). This CDR3 is 15 amino acids long. In DNA, the CDR3 is TGTGCCAGCAGTAAAGGGACAGCTATCAATCAGCCCCAGCATTTT. Protein product: CASSKGTAINQPQHF.

The rearrangement uses TRBV5-4 and TRBJ1-2, with 7 bases matching TRBD1. Trimming cost V 3 bases and J 5 bases; bases outside gene matches: 4. This CDR3 has 13 amino acids. The germline V gene has CDR1 SGHNT and CDR2 YYREEE (reference sequence). CDR3 loop: CASSWGDRYGYTF. CDR3 DNA sequence: TGTGCCAGCAGCTGGGGGGACAGATATGGCTACACCTTC.

This rearrangement joins TRBV7-9 to TRBJ1-1; no firm D call. V was pared by 2 bases and J by 1 base, with 8 bases between. CDR1 is SEHNR and CDR2 is FQNEAQ in the germline V gene (reference sequence). The CDR3 has 14 residues. CDR3 protein: CASSLQRSNTEAFF. DNA of the CDR3: TGTGCCAGCAGCTTACAGCGATCGAACACTGAAGCTTTCTTT.

This clone came up once. The chain joins TRBV28 to TRBJ1-6; 8 positions agree with TRBD1. Germline assignment: CDR1 MDHEN and CDR2 SYDVKM. Losses at the gene ends were 6 bases for V and 7 bases for J; bases not matched to a gene: 8. This CDR3 has 15 amino acids. The CDR3 region is CASRFPGQVNSPLHF. CDR3 DNA: TGTGCCAGCAGATTTCCGGGACAGGTGAATTCACCCCTCCACTTT.

The chain joins TRBV18 to TRBJ2-4; the match to TRBD2 covers 10 bases. V trimming: 0 bases; J trimming: 0 bases; junction bases outside the gene matches: 5. Germline CDR1 reads KGHSH; CDR2 reads LQKENI. This CDR3 is 18 amino acids long. For the CDR3, the DNA is TGTGCCAGCTCACCACCGGCTAGCGGGGGCCTAGCCAAAAACATTCAGTACTTC. Translated, it gives CASSPPASGGLAKNIQYF.

The chain has TRBV2 and TRBJ1-6; D uncertain. The CDR3 runs to 12 residues. Trimming cost V 7 bases and J 6 bases, with 7 bases left between them. Germline CDR1 reads SNHLY; CDR2 reads FYNNEI. CDR3 loop: CASILFNSPLHF. The CDR3 DNA is TGTGCCAGCATCCTCTTTAATTCACCCCTCCACTTT.

This chain links TRBV6-1 with TRBJ2-7; TRBD1 agrees at 8 bases. The germline V gene has CDR1 MNHNS and CDR2 SASEGT. The CDR3 sequence is 15 residues long. The V segment lost 0 bases and the J segment 1 base; nucleotides outside the gene matches: 2. The CDR3 nucleotides are TGTGCCAGCAGTGAAGCCGGGACAGGTTCCTACGAGCAGTACTTC. Translation: CASSEAGTGSYEQYF.

In this sample, this clone turned up once. This chain joins TRBV5-6 and TRBJ1-6, with 7 bases that match TRBD1. The junction had 8 bases not matched to a gene; V was cut back by 5 bases and J by 6 bases. The CDR3 extends over 15 amino acids. The germline CDR1 and CDR2 sequences are SGHDT and YYEEEE. Written as DNA, the CDR3 is TGTGCCAGCAGGTCTGGTGACAGGGTTAATTCACCCCTCCACTTT. It specifies CASRSGDRVNSPLHF.

In regard to this clone: At one of its ends the junction is not consistent with the germline gene, which may arise from a read error. This rearrangement joins TRBV27 to TRBJ2-1; D is perhaps TRBD1 (6 bases). This CDR3 comprises 16 residues. Germline lookup yields CDR1 MNHEY and CDR2 SMNVEV (reference sequence). CDR3 DNA: TGTGCCAGCAGTTTATCGCCACAGGGTCCCCTCAATCAGCAGTTCTTC. Its translation: CASSLSPQGPLNQQFF.

The chain joins TRBV30 to TRBJ1-5, with D possibly TRBD1 on 5 matching bases. Looked up from germline, CDR1 is GTSNPN and CDR2 is SVGIG (reference sequence). The CDR3 sequence is 13 residues long. Trimming shortened V by 3 bases and J by 3 bases, and 9 bases separated the two germline ends. CDR3 sequence (DNA): TGTGCCTGGAGCCAGGGCGACAATCAGCCCCAGCATTTT. This gives the protein CAWSQGDNQPQHF.

The chain joins TRBV28 to TRBJ2-5, with TRBD2 matching 10 bases. The CDR3 spans 17 residues. Germline lookup yields CDR1 MDHEN and CDR2 SYDVKM. The junction had 12 bases not matched to a gene; V was cut back by 5 bases and J by 3 bases. CDR3 in DNA: TGTGCCAGCAGTCCAACATACCTACTAGCGGGGAAAGAGACCCAGTACTTC. Translated, it gives CASSPTYLLAGKETQYF.

The V gene is TRBV4-1, the J gene TRBJ2-3, with TRBD1 identical over 9 bases. The V gene end was trimmed by 0 bases and the J gene end by 2 bases; junction bases not matched to a gene: 6. CDR3 length equals 17 residues. Per the germline V gene, CDR1 is MGHRA and CDR2 is YSYEKL. Written as DNA, the CDR3 is TGCGCCAGCAGCCAAGAAGTCGGACAGGGGTTCACAGATACGCAGTATTTT. Its translation is CASSQEVGQGFTDTQYF.

CDR3 DNA sequence: TGTGCCAGCAGTTTGGCTTCAGGGATTGCAGATACGCAGTATTTT. As protein: CASSLASGIADTQYF. The chain combines TRBV27 with TRBJ2-3, with D possibly being TRBD1 (5 bases). The germline CDR1 and CDR2 sequences are MNHEY and SMNVEV (reference sequence). The V gene lost 3 bases and the J gene lost 4 bases, with 14 bases spanning the gap. This CDR3 contains 15 residues.

The DNA for the CDR3 is TGTGCCAGCAGCTTACCCATGGACCCTAGGGGCACTGAAGCTTTCTTT. It specifies CASSLPMDPRGTEAFF. The V gene is TRBV11-2, the J gene TRBJ1-1; D may be TRBD1 (5 bases). The germline V and J ends were trimmed by 2 bases and 4 bases, with 17 bases remaining between them. The CDR3 is made up of 16 amino acids. In germline, CDR1 is SGHAT, CDR2 FQNNGV.

This chain uses TRBV4-1 with TRBJ2-4; possibly TRBD2 for D (7 bases). CDR3 length: 17 residues. V was shortened by 0 bases and J by 3 bases, with 15 bases between the two germline ends. Germline loops: CDR1 MGHRA, CDR2 YSYEKL. The CDR3 here is CASSQDLTGRDKNIQYF. The CDR3, as DNA: TGCGCCAGCAGCCAAGACCTCACAGGGAGGGACAAAAACATTCAGTACTTC.

The chain combines TRBV11-2 with TRBJ2-7, with D tentatively TRBD1 (6 bases). CDR1 SGHAT and CDR2 FQNNGV come from the germline V gene. The CDR3 is made up of 13 amino acids. Between the trimmed V and J ends, which lost 6 bases and 0 bases, there was a span of 9 bases. CDR3 in amino acids: CASRLTGSYEQYF. Here the CDR3 DNA reads TGTGCCAGCAGGTTGACAGGCTCCTACGAGCAGTACTTC.

The CDR3 DNA reads TGCGCCAGCAGTGGACTAGGGTTGGGACAGGGGTCCTACAATGAGCAGTTCTTC. The encoded protein is CASSGLGLGQGSYNEQFF. The rearrangement links TRBV10-2 to TRBJ2-1, with 10 bases aligning to TRBD1. The CDR3 sequence is 18 residues long. Germline trimming cut 4 bases from V and 1 base from J; bases unmatched to any gene: 10. The germline V gene has CDR1 WSHSY and CDR2 SAAADI.

The chain is built from TRBV28 and TRBJ1-2, with a tentative D call TRBD1 (5 bases). Trimming shortened V by 2 bases and J by 7 bases, and 14 bases separated the two germline ends. The CDR3 has 14 residues. Germline lookup yields CDR1 MDHEN and CDR2 SYDVKM. The CDR3 loop is CASSLTAGRAGYTF. The CDR3 DNA follows: TGTGCCAGCAGTTTAACGGCAGGGCGAGCTGGCTACACCTTC.

This rearrangement joins TRBV9 to TRBJ2-1; 8 nucleotides align to TRBD1. V trimming: 4 bases; J trimming: 0 bases; junction bases outside the gene matches: 9. The germline CDR1 and CDR2 sequences are SGDLS and YYNGEE. The CDR3 is 17 residues long. The CDR3 DNA follows: TGTGCCAGCAGCCCCCGACAGGGGCCGAGCTCCTACAATGAGCAGTTCTTC. Protein: CASSPRQGPSSYNEQFF. Together with reference TRBV9 and TRBJ2-1, the CDR3 gives the full variable domain: DSGVTQTPKHLITATGQRVTLRCSPRSGDLSVYWYQQSLDQGLQFLIQYYNGEERAKGNILERFSAQQFPDLHSELNLSSLELGDSALYFCASSPRQGPSSYNEQFFGPGTRLTVL.

The chain couples TRBV5-6 to TRBJ2-1; 8 bases match TRBD1. Germline trimming cut 0 bases from V and 7 bases from J; bases unmatched to any gene: 12. Germline CDR1 and CDR2: SGHDT and YYEEEE. The CDR3 is 17 residues long. The CDR3, as DNA: TGTGCCAGCAGCTTGGTTCCAGGGGGCCCCCTCACAAATGAGCAGTTCTTC. Translation gives CASSLVPGGPLTNEQFF.

The genes are TRBV9 and TRBJ2-2; tentative D call: TRBD2 (7 bases). Trimming cost V 4 bases and J 6 bases, with 22 bases left between them. The CDR3 is made up of 17 amino acids. Germline-derived CDR1 and CDR2 are SGDLS and YYNGEE. CDR3 DNA: TGTGCCAGCAGCCCAGACGGGGGGCCCAGGGCGGCCGGGGAGCTGTTTTTT. Protein sequence: CASSPDGGPRAAGELFF.

V gene TRBV9 combines with J gene TRBJ1-2; tentatively, D is TRBD1 (5 bases). V was shortened by 3 bases and J by 3 bases, with 9 bases between the two germline ends. The germline gives CDR1 SGDLS, CDR2 YYNGEE. The CDR3 runs 13 residues. CDR3 amino acids: CASSDRYDYGYTF. The DNA for the CDR3 is TGTGCCAGCAGCGACAGGTACGACTATGGCTACACCTTC.

This chain joins TRBV28 and TRBJ1-5, with a tentative D call TRBD1 (6 bases). CDR3 length: 17 amino acids. V shed 3 bases and J shed 1 base, with 16 bases lying between them. From germline, CDR1 is MDHEN and CDR2 SYDVKM. The CDR3 nucleotides read TGTGCCAGCAGTTTTGGTGTACAGGGAACGAGCAATCAGCCCCAGCATTTT. This codes for CASSFGVQGTSNQPQHF.

The chain is built from TRBV6-1 and TRBJ2-2; 11 bases line up with TRBD1. Germline CDR1 MNHNS, CDR2 SASEGT. V gave up 6 bases and J gave up 3 bases; unmatched junction bases: 3. The CDR3 extends over 15 amino acids. The CDR3 reads CASRGQGDDTGELFF. CDR3 DNA: TGTGCCAGCAGGGGACAGGGGGACGACACCGGGGAGCTGTTTTTT.

The V call is TRBV2, the J call TRBJ2-2; D call uncertain. V lost 3 bases and J 3 bases, leaving 5 bases between the germline ends. This CDR3 contains 13 residues. The germline V gene encodes CDR1 SNHLY and CDR2 FYNNEI. The CDR3 DNA is TGTGCCAGCAGTGACAGGTACACCGGGGAGCTGTTTTTT. It codes for CASSDRYTGELFF.

This chain uses TRBV15 with TRBJ1-5; D may be TRBD1 (5 bases). Germline values: CDR1 LNHNV, CDR2 YYDKDF (reference sequence). The CDR3 is 14 residues long. Deletions cut 1 base from V and 5 bases from J, with 9 bases between. In DNA form, the CDR3 reads TGTGCCACCAGCAGAGGAGACAGCTATCAGCCCCAGCATTTT. Protein: CATSRGDSYQPQHF.